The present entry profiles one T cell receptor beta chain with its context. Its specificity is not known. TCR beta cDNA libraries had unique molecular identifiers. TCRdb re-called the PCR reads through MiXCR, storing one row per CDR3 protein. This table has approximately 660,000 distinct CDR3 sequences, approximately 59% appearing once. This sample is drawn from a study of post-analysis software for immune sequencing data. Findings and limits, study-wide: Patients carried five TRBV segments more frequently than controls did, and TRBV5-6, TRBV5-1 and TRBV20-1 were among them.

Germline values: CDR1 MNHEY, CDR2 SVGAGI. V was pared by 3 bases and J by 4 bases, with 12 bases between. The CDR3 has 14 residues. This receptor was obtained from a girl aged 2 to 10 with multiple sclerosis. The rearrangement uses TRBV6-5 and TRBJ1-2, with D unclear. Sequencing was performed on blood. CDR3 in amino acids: CASSYGEIGYGYTF. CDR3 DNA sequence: TGTGCCAGCAGTTATGGAGAGATTGGCTATGGCTACACCTTC.